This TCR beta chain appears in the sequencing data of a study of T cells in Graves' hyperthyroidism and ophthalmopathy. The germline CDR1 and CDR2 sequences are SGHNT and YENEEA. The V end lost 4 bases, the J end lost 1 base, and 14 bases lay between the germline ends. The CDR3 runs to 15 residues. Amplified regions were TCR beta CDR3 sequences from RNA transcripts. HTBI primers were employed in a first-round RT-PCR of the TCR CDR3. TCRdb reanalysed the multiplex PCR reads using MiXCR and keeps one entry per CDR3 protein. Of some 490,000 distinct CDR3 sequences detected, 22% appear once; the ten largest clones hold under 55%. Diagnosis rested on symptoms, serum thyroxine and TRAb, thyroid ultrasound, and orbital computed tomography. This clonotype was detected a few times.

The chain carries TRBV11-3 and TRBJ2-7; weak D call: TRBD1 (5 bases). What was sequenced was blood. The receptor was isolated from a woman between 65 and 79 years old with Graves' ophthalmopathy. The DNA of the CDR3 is TGTGCCAGCAGCTCGACCTTAACAGGATCCTACGAGCAGTACTTC. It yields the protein CASSSTLTGSYEQYF.